These 29 T cell receptor beta chains were all obtained from the same sample, sequenced in a study of T cells in Graves' hyperthyroidism and ophthalmopathy. Amplified TCR beta CDR3 regions derived from RNA transcripts. Initially, a first-round RT-PCR of the TCR CDR3 employed the HTBI primer set. One entry per CDR3 protein results from TCRdb running MiXCR on the multiplex PCR reads. The repertoire holds a few hundred thousand distinct CDR3 sequences, with roughly 14% as singletons. Specimen: blood. These receptors all stem from a woman aged 18-29 years with Graves' hyperthyroidism.

This chain uses TRBV12-3 or TRBV12-4 with TRBJ1-2; a possible D gene is TRBD1 (5 bases). V lost 7 bases and J lost 2, with 14 bases in between. CDR3 length: 14 residues. In DNA, the CDR3 is TGTGCCAGCACCGGACAACCGAGGAACTATGGCTACACCTTC. Translation gives CASTGQPRNYGYTF.

Ten or more counts support this clonotype. The chain combines TRBV2 with TRBJ1-5; TRBD1 matches at 7 bases. This CDR3 region has 14 residues. Germline CDR1 and CDR2: SNHLY and FYNNEI. With 6 bases clipped from V and 8 bases from J, the junction kept 10 bases outside the gene matches. CDR3 region: CASSLDRDLEPQHF. CDR3 sequence (DNA): TGTGCCAGCAGCCTAGACAGGGATCTTGAGCCCCAGCATTTT.

This clonotype was found a few times. V gene TRBV7-9 combines with J gene TRBJ1-1; D is unresolved. V lost 0 bases to trimming and J lost 4 bases, with 9 bases between them. The CDR3 is 14 residues long. Germline loops: CDR1 SEHNR, CDR2 FQNEAQ (reference sequence). CDR3 nucleotides: TGTGCCAGCAGCTTAGCGCTACATAGCACTGAAGCTTTCTTT. It yields the protein CASSLALHSTEAFF.

This clonotype was counted ten times or more. The chain combines TRBV5-6 with TRBJ1-2, with D possibly TRBD1 on 5 matching bases. Between the trimmed V and J ends, which lost 5 bases and 6 bases, there was a span of 29 bases. Germline CDR1 SGHDT, CDR2 YYEEEE. The CDR3 is 18 amino acids. The CDR3 region has the DNA TGTGCCAGCAGGCCTCGACCCCCACTTCGGAAGGGGAGGCATGGCTACACCTTC. This codes for CASRPRPPLRKGRHGYTF.

The chain links TRBV11-2 to TRBJ2-2; D is possibly TRBD1 or TRBD2 (5 bases each). Germline values: CDR1 SGHAT, CDR2 FQNNGV. The CDR3 is 16 amino acids. With 2 bases removed from V and 0 bases from J, the gap between germline ends came to 10 bases. CDR3 nucleotide sequence: TGTGCCAGCAGCTTATTCTGGGGACCGAACACCGGGGAGCTGTTTTTT. Translating it yields CASSLFWGPNTGELFF.

This clonotype was detected many times. This chain uses TRBV29-1 with TRBJ1-2; D not certain. Trimming took off 8 bases at V and 3 bases at J, with 13 bases between the two ends. Per the germline V gene, CDR1 is SQVTM and CDR2 is ANQGSEA. The CDR3 is 12 residues long. The CDR3 here is CSLHRDDYGYTF. The CDR3 DNA reads TGCAGCCTTCATAGGGATGACTATGGCTACACCTTC. Using reference TRBV29-1 and TRBJ1-2 for the parts outside the CDR3, the full variable domain is SAVISQKPSRDICQRGTSLTIQCQVDSQVTMMFWYRQQPGQSLTLIATANQGSEATYESGFVIDKFPISRPNLTFSTLTVSNMSPEDSSIYLCSLHRDDYGYTFGSGTRLTVV.

This clonotype has at least ten counts. J is TRBJ1-1 and V is TRBV7-9, with 9 bases identical to TRBD1. Germline loops: CDR1 SEHNR, CDR2 FQNEAQ (reference sequence). The CDR3 loop spans 15 amino acids. J lost 6 bases, V lost 5 bases, and 10 bases had no gene match. The CDR3 is CASSLTGGAGAEAFF. The CDR3 DNA reads TGTGCCAGCAGCCTTACAGGGGGCGCGGGCGCTGAAGCTTTCTTT.

This clonotype turned up a few times. The chain carries TRBV11-2 and TRBJ1-5; possible D gene TRBD1, 5 bases. The germline V and J ends were trimmed by 3 bases and 6 bases, with 9 bases remaining between them. Per germline, CDR1 SGHAT and CDR2 FQNNGV. The CDR3 length is 13 residues. CDR3 DNA sequence: TGTGCCAGCAGCTTCAGGGAGGGTCAGCCCCAGCATTTT. Amino acid sequence: CASSFREGQPQHF.

This clonotype was picked up one time. This sequence joins TRBV7-2 and TRBJ2-7, with TRBD1 matching over 9 bases. In germline, CDR1 is SGHTA, CDR2 FQGNSA. This CDR3 spans 15 amino acids. V gave up 5 bases and J gave up 4 bases; unmatched junction bases: 9. CDR3 sequence: CASSPGTGQKYEQYF. DNA of the CDR3: TGTGCCAGCAGCCCCGGGACAGGGCAAAAGTACGAGCAGTACTTC.

This clonotype was detected only a few times. The chain uses TRBV19 and TRBJ2-2, with TRBD1 as a possible D gene (6 bases). The CDR3 runs to 16 residues. The ends were cut back, 6 bases at V and 4 bases at J, with 18 bases in the middle. The germline gives CDR1 LNHDA, CDR2 SQIVND (reference sequence). This CDR3 reads CASRNFGTSLTGELFF. The CDR3 region has the DNA TGTGCCAGTAGGAACTTCGGGACAAGCCTCACCGGGGAGCTGTTTTTT. Filled out from reference TRBV19 and TRBJ2-2, the complete variable domain reads DGGITQSPKYLFRKEGQNVTLSCEQNLNHDAMYWYRQDPGQGLRLIYYSQIVNDFQKGDIAEGYSVSREKKESFPLTVTSAQKNPTAFYLCASRNFGTSLTGELFFGEGSRLTVL.

In this sample, this clonotype turned up many times. The chain links TRBV12-3 or TRBV12-4 to TRBJ2-6; D may match TRBD1 or TRBD2 (5 bases each). CDR3 size: 14 residues. V was clipped by 5 bases and J by 4 bases, with 9 bases between them. The CDR3 DNA sequence: TGTGCCAGCAGTGGGGGTACCGGGGCCAACGTCCTGACTTTC. The encoded protein is CASSGGTGANVLTF.

This clonotype was observed many times. Written as DNA, the CDR3 is TGTGCCAGCAGTTTCATTAGCGGGAGGGGCGAGACCCAGTACTTC. Its translation is CASSFISGRGETQYF. This chain links TRBV12-3 or TRBV12-4 with TRBJ2-5; TRBD2 aligns across 11 bases. The junction had 5 bases not matched to a gene; V was cut back by 3 bases and J by 5 bases. CDR3 size: 15 residues.

This clonotype was seen at least ten times. CDR3 DNA sequence: TGCAGTGCTGGACAGGGGGCGAACACCGGGGAGCTGTTTTTT. Translated, it gives CSAGQGANTGELFF. The chain combines TRBV20-1 with TRBJ2-2, with TRBD1 matching 10 bases. From germline, CDR1 is DFQATT and CDR2 SNEGSKA (reference sequence). V trimming: 5 bases; J trimming: 0 bases; junction bases outside the gene matches: 0. CDR3 length equals 14 residues.

At least ten counts were recorded for this clonotype. V usage is TRBV3-1 and J usage is TRBJ1-5; 7 bases are shared with TRBD1. V shed 0 bases and J 11 bases; nucleotides not matched to a gene: 1. The length of the CDR3 is 12 residues. In germline, CDR1 is LGHDT, CDR2 YNNKEL (reference sequence). CDR3 region: CASSQEQGSQHF. The CDR3 DNA reads as TGTGCCAGCAGCCAAGAACAGGGGTCCCAGCATTTT.

This clonotype was seen a few times. The chain combines TRBV6-1 with TRBJ2-3; TRBD2 matches at 7 bases. This CDR3 is 13 amino acids long. The ends lost 7 bases at V and 6 bases at J; junction bases unmatched: 7. CDR1 MNHNS and CDR2 SASEGT come from the germline V gene. CDR3 region: CASTSGTHDTQYF. The CDR3 DNA reads as TGTGCCAGCACTAGCGGAACCCATGATACGCAGTATTTT.

This clonotype was observed at least ten times. This sequence joins TRBV5-1 and TRBJ2-1; a weak D match, TRBD2 (6 bases). Germline CDR1 SGHRS, CDR2 YFSETQ. V was trimmed by 7 bases and J by 8 bases, leaving 16 bases between them. This CDR3 comprises 13 residues. This CDR3 reads CASSGTDQDEQFF. DNA of the CDR3: TGCGCCAGCTCAGGGACTGACCAGGATGAGCAGTTCTTC.

Ten or more counts support this clonotype. The chain carries TRBV7-9 and TRBJ2-7; D possibly corresponds to TRBD2 (6 bases). V shed 7 bases and J shed 3 bases, with 13 bases lying between them. The V gene's germline CDR1 is SEHNR and CDR2 FQNEAQ (reference sequence). This CDR3 has 13 residues. The CDR3 DNA sequence: TGTGCCAGCACCCGCCGGGGGATCTACGAGCAGTACTTC. Translated: CASTRRGIYEQYF.

The chain employs TRBV7-3 and TRBJ2-5, with TRBD1 as a possible D gene (6 bases). CDR3 length: 15 residues. Germline V gives CDR1 SGHTA, CDR2 FQGTGA. The V gene lost 4 bases and the J gene lost 4 bases, with 16 bases spanning the gap. The DNA of the CDR3 is TGTGCCAGCAGCTCCGTCCCCAGGGGACGAGAGACCCAGTACTTC. Its protein is CASSSVPRGRETQYF.

V gene TRBV29-1 combines with J gene TRBJ1-1; possibly TRBD1 for D (6 bases). V shed 0 bases and J shed 1 base, with 12 bases lying between them. CDR3 length: 15 amino acids. The germline V gene encodes CDR1 SQVTM and CDR2 ANQGSEA. CDR3 sequence: CSVEDWGQQNTEAFF. In DNA form, the CDR3 reads TGCAGCGTTGAAGACTGGGGGCAGCAGAACACTGAAGCTTTCTTT.

This clonotype was detected a few times. J is TRBJ2-2 and V is TRBV9, with 8 bases matching TRBD2. CDR3 length: 16 amino acids. Germline values: CDR1 SGDLS, CDR2 YYNGEE. V was clipped by 0 bases and J by 4 bases; unmatched bases: 5. In DNA, the CDR3 is TGTGCCAGCAGCGTAGGCGGGGGGCCGGGCACCGGGGAGCTGTTTTTT. Its protein is CASSVGGGPGTGELFF.

This clonotype showed up many times. This chain uses TRBV5-1 with TRBJ2-7; 14 bases map to TRBD2. The germline CDR1 and CDR2 sequences are SGHRS and YFSETQ. The CDR3 length is 17 residues. J lost 4 bases, V lost 2 bases, and 8 bases had no gene match. CDR3 nucleotides: TGCGCCAGCAGCTTCCCTGATGGGACTAGCGGGAGTTACGAGCAGTACTTC. Translating it yields CASSFPDGTSGSYEQYF.

As regards this clonotype: A much larger clonotype is one base distant, so this may be a read error. The V and J genes are TRBV7-9 and TRBJ2-1; 11 bases align to TRBD2. Germline V CDR1 and CDR2: SEHNR, FQNEAQ (reference sequence). The CDR3 length is 14 residues. V trimming: 2 bases; J trimming: 9 bases; junction bases outside the gene matches: 3. CDR3 in DNA: TGTGCCAGCAGCTTAACTAGCGGGAGCTGTGAGCAGTTCTTC. It yields the protein CASSLTSGSCEQFF.

This clonotype has just a few counts. The chain employs TRBV7-9 and TRBJ2-7, with TRBD2 matching 7 bases. The CDR3 loop spans 16 amino acids. V lost 6 bases and J lost 7; bases outside the gene matches: 18. In germline, CDR1 is SEHNR, CDR2 FQNEAQ (reference sequence). The CDR3 is CASSPDGEGPAGEQYF. The CDR3 nucleotides read TGTGCCAGCAGTCCCGATGGGGAGGGTCCGGCGGGGGAGCAGTACTTC.

Notes on this clonotype: This clone may be a read error of a much larger clone one base away. The chain couples TRBV2 to TRBJ1-6; no firm D call. Germline values: CDR1 SNHLY, CDR2 FYNNEI. The CDR3 consists of 13 residues. In nucleotides, the CDR3 is TGTGCCGGCAGTGTTACAGCGAATTCACCCCTCCACTTT. It is translated as CAGSVTANSPLHF.

This clonotype was detected many times. The rearrangement joins TRBV3-1 to TRBJ1-2; D ambiguous. The CDR3 is made up of 12 amino acids. Trimming took 4 bases from V and 6 from J, leaving 9 bases between them. Germline lookup yields CDR1 LGHDT and CDR2 YNNKEL (reference sequence). CDR3 amino acids: CASSLRKHGYTF. As DNA, the CDR3 is TGTGCCAGCAGCCTCCGGAAGCATGGCTACACCTTC.

This clonotype showed up many times. The J gene is TRBJ2-7, the V gene TRBV20-1; 11 bases are a match to TRBD1. The CDR3 contains 16 residues. Germline CDR1 and CDR2: DFQATT and SNEGSKA (reference sequence). The trim removed 4 bases at V and 4 bases at J, leaving 12 bases unmatched. The CDR3 loop is CSAIWTGGITLYEQYF. CDR3 nucleotides: TGCAGTGCTATTTGGACAGGGGGCATCACTTTGTACGAGCAGTACTTC.

This clonotype was picked up a small number of times. The rearrangement links TRBV20-1 to TRBJ1-4; 8 bases are a match to TRBD1. V trimming: 6 bases; J trimming: 8 bases; junction bases outside the gene matches: 5. This CDR3 region has 12 residues. Germline lookup yields CDR1 DFQATT and CDR2 SNEGSKA (reference sequence). CDR3 DNA: TGCAGTGCAGGACAGGGAAGCGAAAAACTGTTTTTT. The encoded protein is CSAGQGSEKLFF.

The sample holds many counts of this clonotype. J is TRBJ1-1 and V is TRBV2; D gene ambiguous. CDR1 and CDR2 (germline): SNHLY, FYNNEI. V lost 4 bases and J 0 bases, leaving 6 bases between the germline ends. The CDR3 consists of 13 residues. As DNA, the CDR3 is TGTGCCAGCAGTGTCTGGGTGAACACTGAAGCTTTCTTT. The encoded protein is CASSVWVNTEAFF.

V and J are TRBV25-1 and TRBJ2-1; no clear D gene. In germline, CDR1 is MGHDK, CDR2 SYGVNS. This CDR3 spans 16 amino acids. V lost 4 bases and J 2 bases, leaving 15 bases between the germline ends. The CDR3 bases are TGTGCCAGCAGTGTTGGTATCGATCCGCCCTACAATGAGCAGTTCTTC. Encoded protein: CASSVGIDPPYNEQFF.